This record covers a single TCR beta chain. No antigen is known for it. The study sequenced cultured CD4+ T cell DNA using the Oncomine TCR Beta short-read assay. Each CDR3 protein gets one entry after TCRdb re-called the PCR reads with MiXCR. The sample has some 25,000 distinct CDR3 sequences; 45% to 50% are singletons. The sample belongs to a study of vaccination and CD4 T cells after COVID-19. Study context: Post-vaccination samples were procured at a median of approximately 72 days following dose two (range 14 to 241). Study conclusions and caveats: The study examined relatively few convalescent patients and included no early post-infection timepoints.

Germline loops: CDR1 DFQATT, CDR2 SNEGSKA (reference sequence). The CDR3 is made up of 15 amino acids. With 7 bases removed from V and 6 bases from J, the gap between germline ends came to 22 bases. Sample treatment: 10-day PBMC culture with coronavirus spike peptide pools or control peptides (ViraFEST assay). The sequenced material came from CD4+ T cells from blood, cultured in vitro. This TCR derives from a human donor who had recovered from COVID-19. This chain connects TRBV20-1 to TRBJ1-5, with D maybe TRBD1 (5 bases). CDR3 region: CSVTIPGPYSQPQHF. In DNA form, the CDR3 reads TGCAGTGTCACAATACCGGGACCTTACAGTCAGCCCCAGCATTTT.